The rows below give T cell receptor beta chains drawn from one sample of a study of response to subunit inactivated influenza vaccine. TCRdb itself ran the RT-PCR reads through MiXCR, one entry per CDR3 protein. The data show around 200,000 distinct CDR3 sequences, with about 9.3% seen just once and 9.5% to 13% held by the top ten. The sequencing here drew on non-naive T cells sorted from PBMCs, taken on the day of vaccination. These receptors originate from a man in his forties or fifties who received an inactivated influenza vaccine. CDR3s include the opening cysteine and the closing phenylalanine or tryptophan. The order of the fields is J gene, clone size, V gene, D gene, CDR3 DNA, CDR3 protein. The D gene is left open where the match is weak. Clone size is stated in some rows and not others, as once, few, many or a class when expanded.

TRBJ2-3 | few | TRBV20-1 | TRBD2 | TGCAGTGCTAGAAATCCTAGCGGGAGTGTCCCAGATACGCAGTATTTT | CSARNPSGSVPDTQYF
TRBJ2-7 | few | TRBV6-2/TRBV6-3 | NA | TGTGCCAGCAGTTACTCCCGAGTCAGGGGCTCCTACGAGCAGTACTTC | CASSYSRVRGSYEQYF
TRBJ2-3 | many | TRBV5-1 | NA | TGCGCCAGCTGGACTCAAAGCACAGATACGCAGTATTTT | CASWTQSTDTQYF
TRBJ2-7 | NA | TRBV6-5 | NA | TGTGCCAGCAGTTACTCGCCCCGGGAGACCTACGAGCAGTACTTC | CASSYSPRETYEQYF
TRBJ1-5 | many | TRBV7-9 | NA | TGTGCCAGCAGCCCCGGAGCAGGGGTAAGCAATCAGCCCCAGCATTTT | CASSPGAGVSNQPQHF
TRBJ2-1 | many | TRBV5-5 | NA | TGTGCCAGCAGCTTGGAGTCTCATGCCCGTGAGCAGTTCTTC | CASSLESHAREQFF
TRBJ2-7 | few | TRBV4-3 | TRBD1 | TGCGCCAGCAGCCAAGCCTTAGGGGGACAGGGGGCGTACGAGCAGTACTTC | CASSQALGGQGAYEQYF
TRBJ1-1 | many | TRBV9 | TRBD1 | TGTGCCAGCAGCCCGAGAGGGACAGCAACCACTGAAGCTTTCTTT | CASSPRGTATTEAFF
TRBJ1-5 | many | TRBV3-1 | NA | TGTGCCAGCAGCCAAACAATCAATCAGCCCCAGCATTTT | CASSQTINQPQHF
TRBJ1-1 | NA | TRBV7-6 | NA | TGTGCCAGCAGCTACGGGACGGGAAACACTGAAGCTTTCTTT | CASSYGTGNTEAFF
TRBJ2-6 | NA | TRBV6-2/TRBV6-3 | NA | TGTGCCAGCAGTTACTCGAGGAATACGGGACTTTACTCTGGGGCCAACGTCCTGACTTTC | CASSYSRNTGLYSGANVLTF
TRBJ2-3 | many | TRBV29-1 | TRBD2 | TGCAGCGTTGAGGGACTAGTAGGGATCCGAGATACGCAGTATTTT | CSVEGLVGIRDTQYF
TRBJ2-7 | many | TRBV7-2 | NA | TGTGCCAGCAGCTTAATCTCCGGACTCCCGGACGAGCAGTACTTC | CASSLISGLPDEQYF
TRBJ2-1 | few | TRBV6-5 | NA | TGTGCCAGCAGTTACTCGGGGGCCGCGGCGCAGTTCTTC | CASSYSGAAAQFF
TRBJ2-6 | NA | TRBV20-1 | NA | TGCAGTGCTGTTGGGGCCAACGTCCTGACTTTC | CSAVGANVLTF
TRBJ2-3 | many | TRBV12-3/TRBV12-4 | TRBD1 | TGCGCCAGCAGCCCGGGACAGGGGACAGATACGCAGTATTTT | CASSPGQGTDTQYF
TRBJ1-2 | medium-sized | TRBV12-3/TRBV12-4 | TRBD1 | TGTGCCAGCAGTTCCCGGGGACAGGCTAACTATGGCTACACCTTC | CASSSRGQANYGYTF
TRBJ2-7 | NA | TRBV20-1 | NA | TGCAGTGCTCACATCTCTACAGGAAAGGGCTACGAGCAGTACTTC | CSAHISTGKGYEQYF
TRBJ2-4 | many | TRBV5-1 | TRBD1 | TGCGCCAGCAGCGCCCGACAGGGGGGCGGCATTCAGTACTTC | CASSARQGGGIQYF
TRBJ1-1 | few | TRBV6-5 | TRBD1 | TGTGCCAGCAGTTATGGGACAGGACTCTCTGAAGCTTTCTTT | CASSYGTGLSEAFF
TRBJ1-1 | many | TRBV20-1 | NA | TGCAGTGCTAGGGCGGGACGGCTGAACACTGAAGCTTTCTTT | CSARAGRLNTEAFF
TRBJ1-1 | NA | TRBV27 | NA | TGTGCCAGCAGTTTAGTCGGACTGGGAGCTTTCTTT | CASSLVGLGAFF
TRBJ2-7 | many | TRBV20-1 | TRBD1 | TGCAGTGCTAGAGATAGGGACAGGGACGAGCAGTACTTC | CSARDRDRDEQYF
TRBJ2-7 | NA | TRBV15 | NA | TGTGCCACCAGCAGAGATCAGCACGGGGGCTACGAGCAGTACTTC | CATSRDQHGGYEQYF
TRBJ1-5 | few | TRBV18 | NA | TGTGCCAGCTCACCGTCGAGCAATCAGCCCCAGCATTTT | CASSPSSNQPQHF
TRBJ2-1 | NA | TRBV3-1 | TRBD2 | TGTGCCAGCAGCCAAGTTAGGCTAGCGGGCCACAATGAGCAGTTCTTC | CASSQVRLAGHNEQFF
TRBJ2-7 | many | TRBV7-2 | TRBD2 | TGTGCCAGCAGCTTAGGGCTAGCGGTTTACGAGCAGTACTTC | CASSLGLAVYEQYF
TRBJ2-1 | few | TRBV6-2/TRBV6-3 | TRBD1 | TGTGCCAGCAGCTCCGGGACAGGGGCTGTTGATGAGCAGTTCTTC | CASSSGTGAVDEQFF
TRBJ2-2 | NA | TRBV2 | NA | TGTGCCAGCAGTCCAGATGCCGGGGAGCTGTTTTTT | CASSPDAGELFF
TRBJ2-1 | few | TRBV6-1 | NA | TGTGCCAGCAATAGCTTCAGCTCCTACAATGAGCAGTTCTTC | CASNSFSSYNEQFF
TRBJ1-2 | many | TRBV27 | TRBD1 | TGTGCCAGCAGTTTATCACGGACGACAGGGGGCTTATCTGGCTACACCTTC | CASSLSRTTGGLSGYTF
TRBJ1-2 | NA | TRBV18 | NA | TGTGCCAGCTCACTTACCGCGGGCCGAGGGGCGTCGGGTGGCTACACCTTC | CASSLTAGRGASGGYTF
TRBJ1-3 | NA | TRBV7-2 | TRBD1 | TGTGCCAGCAGCTATGCCCCGACAGGGGGCTCTGGAAACACCATATATTTT | CASSYAPTGGSGNTIYF
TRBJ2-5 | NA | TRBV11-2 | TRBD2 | TGTGCCAGCAGCACTGGACTAGCCAGAAGTAGAGAGACCCAGTACTTC | CASSTGLARSRETQYF
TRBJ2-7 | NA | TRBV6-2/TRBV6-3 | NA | TGTGCCAGCAGTACAGGGAGGCGACCGGACGAGCAGTACTTC | CASSTGRRPDEQYF
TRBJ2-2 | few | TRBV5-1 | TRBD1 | TGCGCCAGCAGCTTGGGACAGGGGCCCGGGGAGCTGTTTTTT | CASSLGQGPGELFF
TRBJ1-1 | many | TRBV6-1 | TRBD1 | TGTGCCAGCACCAGGACAGGGGGGATCACTGAAGCTTTCTTT | CASTRTGGITEAFF
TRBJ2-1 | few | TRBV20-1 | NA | TGCAGTGCTAGCGGGCACTATGTGGAAAATGAGCAGTTCTTC | CSASGHYVENEQFF
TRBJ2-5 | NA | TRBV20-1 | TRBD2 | TGCAGTGCTAACCCTATAGCGGGGGGCTTGGAGACCCAGTACTTC | CSANPIAGGLETQYF
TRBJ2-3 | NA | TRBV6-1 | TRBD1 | TGTGCCAGCAGTGAACAGACAGGGAGTGCAGATACGCAGTATTTT | CASSEQTGSADTQYF
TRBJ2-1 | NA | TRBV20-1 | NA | TGCAGTGCTAGAGAAAGCGGGCCCGTCAATGAGCAGTTCTTC | CSARESGPVNEQFF
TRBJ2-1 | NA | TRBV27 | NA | TGTGCCAGCAGTTTATCGTTCAATGAGCAGTTCTTC | CASSLSFNEQFF
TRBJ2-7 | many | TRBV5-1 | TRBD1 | TGCGCCAGCAGCTTGGAGGGGGCGCGGGAGCAGTACTTC | CASSLEGAREQYF
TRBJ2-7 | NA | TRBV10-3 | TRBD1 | TGTGCCATCAGTGCGGACAGGGTCCACGAGCAGTACTTC | CAISADRVHEQYF
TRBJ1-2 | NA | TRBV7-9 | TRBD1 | TGTGCCAGCAGCTGGACGGGACAGGGGGATGGCTACACCTTC | CASSWTGQGDGYTF
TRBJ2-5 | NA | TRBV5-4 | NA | TGTGCCAGCAGCTTGTCCCCGCAAGGTGTACAAGAGACCCAGTACTTC | CASSLSPQGVQETQYF
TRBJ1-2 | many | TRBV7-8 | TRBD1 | TGTGCCAGCAGCTCTCGACCTTTACAGGGGAACTATGGCTACACCTTC | CASSSRPLQGNYGYTF
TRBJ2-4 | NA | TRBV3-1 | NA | TGTGCCAGCAGCCATACGGAAAACATTCAGTACTTC | CASSHTENIQYF
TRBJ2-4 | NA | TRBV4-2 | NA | TGTGCCAGCAGCCAAGACAAAAGTGGGATTCAGTACTTC | CASSQDKSGIQYF
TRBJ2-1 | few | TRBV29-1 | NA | TGCAGCGTTGAAGGATGGGGAGCGTACTCCTACAATGAGCAGTTCTTC | CSVEGWGAYSYNEQFF
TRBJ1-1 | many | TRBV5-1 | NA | TGCGCCAGCAGCTTGGTCGACAGAAACACTGAAGCTTTCTTT | CASSLVDRNTEAFF